This is a list of T cell receptor beta chains from one sample in a study of T-cell memory formation after mild COVID-19. TCRdb itself ran the 5' RACE reads through MiXCR, one entry per CDR3 protein. The data show 200,000 to 300,000 distinct CDR3 sequences, roughly a sixth seen once. Material: PBMCs or a T cell subset sorted from them (not recorded which). These receptors were obtained from a man aged 18-30 years who had mild COVID-19 (a few samples of this study predate the infection). Cell type and time point are not known. Each CDR3 is given with its conserved first and last residue. D genes are given only for firm matches. The size entry is marked missing in some rows and otherwise reads once, few, many or a size class.

J gene	clone size	D gene	V gene	CDR3 protein	CDR3 DNA
TRBJ2-5	few	TRBD1	TRBV7-9	CASSPRGTGGTQETQYF	TGTGCCAGCAGTCCACGGGGGACAGGGGGGACTCAAGAGACCCAGTACTTC
TRBJ2-2	.	.	TRBV9	CASSVAGFGELFF	TGTGCCAGCAGCGTAGCAGGTTTCGGGGAGCTGTTTTTT
TRBJ2-4	many	.	TRBV5-1	CASSLDGFRGKNIQYF	TGCGCCAGCAGCTTGGATGGTTTCAGGGGCAAAAACATTCAGTACTTC
TRBJ2-3	.	.	TRBV7-8	CASGYSTDTQYF	TGTGCCAGCGGCTATAGCACAGATACGCAGTATTTT
TRBJ2-3	many	TRBD2	TRBV4-2	CASSQDGTSGADTQYF	TGTGCCAGCAGCCAAGATGGGACTAGCGGGGCAGATACGCAGTATTTT
TRBJ2-5	few	.	TRBV11-1	CASSLNQGGAEETQYF	TGTGCCAGCAGCTTAAACCAGGGGGGCGCCGAGGAGACCCAGTACTTC
TRBJ2-2	few	TRBD2	TRBV2	CASSERGGHTGELFF	TGTGCCAGCAGTGAACGGGGAGGGCACACCGGGGAGCTGTTTTTT
TRBJ2-7	.	TRBD1	TRBV7-6	CASSLADVGTGHYEQYF	TGTGCCAGCAGCTTAGCTGACGTAGGGACAGGGCACTACGAGCAGTACTTC
TRBJ2-1	.	TRBD1	TRBV11-1	CASSSTGVRPYNEQFF	TGTGCCAGCAGTTCTACAGGGGTAAGACCTTACAATGAGCAGTTCTTC
TRBJ2-5	.	TRBD2	TRBV6-6	CASAGTSGGQETQYF	TGTGCCAGCGCGGGGACTAGCGGGGGGCAAGAGACCCAGTACTTC
TRBJ2-2	.	TRBD2	TRBV7-2	CASSFAGTSVGTGELFF	TGTGCCAGCAGCTTCGCCGGGACTAGCGTAGGGACCGGGGAGCTGTTTTTT
TRBJ1-2	.	TRBD1	TRBV5-1	CASSPTAGGTDGYTF	TGCGCCAGCAGCCCTACGGCAGGGGGCACTGATGGCTACACCTTC
TRBJ2-3	.	.	TRBV10-2	CASRSLGEDADTQYF	TGCGCCAGCAGGTCTCTAGGGGAGGACGCAGATACGCAGTATTTT
TRBJ2-1	.	.	TRBV29-1	CSVEAFRASYNEQFF	TGCAGCGTTGAAGCCTTCCGGGCCTCCTACAATGAGCAGTTCTTC
TRBJ1-2	few	.	TRBV11-2	CASSDLRTSPNYGYTF	TGTGCCAGCAGCGACCTTCGGACCTCCCCTAACTATGGCTACACCTTC
TRBJ2-3	many	.	TRBV5-5	CASSPDTDTQYF	TGTGCCAGCAGCCCTGACACAGATACGCAGTATTTT
TRBJ1-1	.	.	TRBV27	CASSSKNTEAFF	TGTGCCAGCAGTTCGAAGAACACTGAAGCTTTCTTT
TRBJ1-2	.	.	TRBV6-5	CASSWGANYGYTF	TGTGCCAGCAGTTGGGGGGCTAACTATGGCTACACCTTC
TRBJ1-1	few	.	TRBV9	CASSVGVDSGTEAFF	TGTGCCAGCAGCGTAGGGGTGGACTCTGGCACTGAAGCTTTCTTT
TRBJ2-5	few	TRBD2	TRBV20-1	CSARDFSGGHQETQYF	TGCAGTGCTAGAGATTTCAGCGGGGGGCACCAAGAGACCCAGTACTTC
TRBJ2-6	few	.	TRBV4-3	CASSQVQWNPSANVLTF	TGCGCCAGCAGCCAAGTTCAGTGGAATCCATCGGCCAACGTCCTGACTTTC
TRBJ2-5	few	.	TRBV18	CASSPPNLQETQYF	TGTGCCAGCTCACCACCGAATTTACAAGAGACCCAGTACTTC
TRBJ2-2	few	TRBD2	TRBV24-1	CATSDPRTSGGAPNTGELFF	TGTGCCACCAGTGATCCAAGGACTAGCGGGGGGGCTCCGAACACCGGGGAGCTGTTTTTT
TRBJ2-5	few	.	TRBV9	CASSVSFTETQYF	TGTGCCAGCAGCGTTAGTTTTACCGAGACCCAGTACTTC
TRBJ2-5	.	.	TRBV21-1	CASSKAAYLQETQYF	TGTGCCAGCAGCAAAGCGGCCTATCTCCAAGAGACCCAGTACTTC
TRBJ2-6	.	TRBD1	TRBV5-1	CASSSGTGDYSGANVLTF	TGCGCCAGCAGCTCCGGGACAGGGGACTACTCTGGGGCCAACGTCCTGACTTTC
TRBJ2-1	few	.	TRBV9	CASSVGDFSYNEQFF	TGTGCCAGCAGCGTAGGGGACTTCTCCTACAATGAGCAGTTCTTC
TRBJ2-3	once	.	TRBV29-1	CSVEGSPGAVGDTQYF	TGCAGCGTTGAAGGTTCGCCAGGGGCGGTAGGAGATACGCAGTATTTT
TRBJ2-1	.	.	TRBV29-1	CSVEGPQGNNEQFF	TGCAGCGTTGAAGGACCGCAGGGAAACAATGAGCAGTTCTTC
TRBJ1-1	.	.	TRBV18	CASSPTVDLQAFF	TGTGCCAGCTCACCAACGGTCGACCTGCAAGCTTTCTTT
TRBJ2-5	.	.	TRBV6-5	CASSGLSASQTSLGETQYF	TGTGCCAGCAGTGGCCTCTCGGCCAGCCAAACGTCCTTAGGGGAGACCCAGTACTTC
TRBJ2-3	few	.	TRBV27	CASSLLLATDTQYF	TGTGCCAGCAGTCTCTTACTAGCAACAGATACGCAGTATTTT
TRBJ1-5	.	.	TRBV18	CASSPPQAHQPQHF	TGTGCCAGCTCACCCCCCCAGGCCCATCAGCCCCAGCATTTT
TRBJ1-3	.	.	TRBV12-3/TRBV12-4	CASLEPTNTIYF	TGTGCCAGCTTAGAGCCAACCAACACCATATATTTT
TRBJ2-3	few	.	TRBV10-1	CASSDRGPPPDTQYF	TGCGCCAGCAGTGACCGAGGGCCTCCCCCAGATACGCAGTATTTT
TRBJ1-1	.	.	TRBV10-1	CASSESGTAEAFF	TGCGCCAGCAGTGAGTCCGGAACAGCTGAAGCTTTCTTT
TRBJ2-5	many	TRBD1	TRBV5-1	CASSSSRQGGTQYF	TGCGCCAGCAGTTCCTCCCGACAGGGCGGGACCCAGTACTTC
TRBJ2-3	few	.	TRBV20-1	CSAREVSTDTQYF	TGCAGTGCTAGGGAGGTGTCGACAGATACGCAGTATTTT
TRBJ2-3	few	TRBD2	TRBV9	CASSAHALAGVTDTQYF	TGTGCCAGCAGCGCTCACGCACTAGCGGGGGTCACAGATACGCAGTATTTT
TRBJ2-1	once	TRBD2	TRBV11-2	CASSRLGGGAYNEQFF	TGTGCCAGCAGCAGGCTCGGGGGGGGCGCATACAATGAGCAGTTCTTC
TRBJ2-1	.	TRBD2	TRBV7-2	CASSLTLAGGPFNEQFF	TGTGCCAGCAGCTTGACACTAGCGGGGGGGCCTTTCAATGAGCAGTTCTTC
TRBJ2-5	.	TRBD2	TRBV28	CASSFWGTSEETQYF	TGTGCCAGCAGTTTTTGGGGGACTAGCGAAGAGACCCAGTACTTC
TRBJ1-6	.	.	TRBV7-8	CASSLAGGTGNSPLHF	TGTGCCAGCAGCTTAGCGGGGGGTACGGGTAATTCACCCCTCCACTTT
TRBJ1-3	few	TRBD1	TRBV5-5	CASSGRTGAGNTIYF	TGTGCCAGCAGCGGACGGACAGGGGCAGGAAACACCATATATTTT
TRBJ1-6	.	.	TRBV7-3	CASSLGSYNSPLHF	TGTGCCAGCAGCTTGGGTTCCTATAATTCACCCCTCCACTTT